The following is a T cell receptor (beta chain) sequence with its context. This sample is part of a study of blood T cell repertoires in COVID-19. Some clones are missing from TCRdb's copy, which holds only in-frame ones; the method was immunoSEQ multiplex PCR. The table lists 200,000 or so clones, roughly 76% of them singletons. The V gene's germline CDR1 is SEHNR and CDR2 FQNEAQ (reference sequence). Losses at the gene ends were 5 bases for V and 1 base for J; bases not matched to a gene: 10. This CDR3 has 16 residues. The chain employs TRBV7-9 and TRBJ2-7, with 8 bases aligning to TRBD2. Sequencing was carried out using peripheral blood. The TCR was taken from a human donor in a cohort sampled during active COVID-19. For the CDR3, the DNA is TGTGCCAGCAGCCTCGACCTGGGACTAGAATCCTACGAGCAGTACTTC. Its translation is CASSLDLGLESYEQYF. Full variable domain (missing parts from reference TRBV7-9 and TRBJ2-7): DTGVSQNPRHKITKRGQNVTFRCDPISEHNRLYWYRQTLGQGPEFLTYFQNEAQLEKSRLLSDRFSAERPKGSFSTLEIQRTEQGDSAMYLCASSLDLGLESYEQYFGPGTRLTVT.